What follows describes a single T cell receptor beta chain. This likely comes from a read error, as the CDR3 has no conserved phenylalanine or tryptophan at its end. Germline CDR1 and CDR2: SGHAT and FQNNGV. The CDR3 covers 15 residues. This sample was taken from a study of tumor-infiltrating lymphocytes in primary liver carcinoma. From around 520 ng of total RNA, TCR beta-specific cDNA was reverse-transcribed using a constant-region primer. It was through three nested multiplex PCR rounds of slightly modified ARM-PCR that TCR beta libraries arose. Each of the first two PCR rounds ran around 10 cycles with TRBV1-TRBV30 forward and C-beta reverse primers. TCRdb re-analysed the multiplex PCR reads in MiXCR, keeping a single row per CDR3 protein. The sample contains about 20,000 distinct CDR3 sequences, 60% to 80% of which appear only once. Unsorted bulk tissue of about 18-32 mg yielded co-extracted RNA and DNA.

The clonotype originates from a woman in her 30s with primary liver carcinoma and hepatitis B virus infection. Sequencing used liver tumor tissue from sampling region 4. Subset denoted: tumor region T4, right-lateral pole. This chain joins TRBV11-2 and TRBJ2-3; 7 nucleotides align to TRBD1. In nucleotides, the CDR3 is TGTGCCAGCAGACTACCGGGACAGTTCTCAGATAAGCAGTATTCT. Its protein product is CASRLPGQFSDKQYS.